Presented here are 14 T cell receptor beta chains from one specimen sequenced in a study of spatial heterogeneity in lung cancer (dated by TCRdb to the late 2010s). The sample's time point label, decoded: sample taken at primary tumor resection. Libraries were built with 5' RACE. Sequencing was carried out with a NextSeq 500. The public reads were run again by TCRdb, first through fastp at Q25 and then through MiXCR, and only productive beta chains were kept. Merged by CDR3 protein, the rows form single entries marked with the most common genes and DNA. Across this sample there are some 11,000 distinct CDR3 sequences, with roughly 3.5% seen only once. The leading ten clones occupy around 50% of the sample. Sample: PBMCs, taken at surgery. The receptors derive from a female donor with early-stage non-small cell lung cancer.

There are many counts of this clonotype. The chain has TRBV27 and TRBJ1-5; D uncertain. Trimming left V 0 bases short and J 0 bases short, with 6 bases between. Looked up from germline, CDR1 is MNHEY and CDR2 is SMNVEV (reference sequence). This CDR3 has 15 amino acids. The CDR3 coding sequence is TGTGCCAGCAGTTTATCAGGGTATAGCAATCAGCCCCAGCATTTT. Translation gives CASSLSGYSNQPQHF.

The chain carries TRBV5-1 and TRBJ2-7; TRBD1 aligns across 9 bases. Germline V gene sequence: CDR1 SGHRS, CDR2 YFSETQ. The CDR3 loop spans 16 amino acids. V lost 1 base and J lost 4; bases outside the gene matches: 9. The CDR3: CASSLSGTGTVYEQYF. The CDR3 nucleotides read TGCGCCAGCAGCTTGTCAGGGACAGGGACGGTGTACGAGCAGTACTTC.

This clonotype was counted many times. This chain connects TRBV19 to TRBJ2-2; no reliable D call. This CDR3 is 16 amino acids long. The V end lost 6 bases, the J end lost 0 bases, and 14 bases lay between the germline ends. The germline V gene has CDR1 LNHDA and CDR2 SQIVND (reference sequence). The CDR3 DNA reads TGTGCCAGTAGGGTTGGCGGAGCCCCGAACACCGGGGAGCTGTTTTTT. It codes for CASRVGGAPNTGELFF.

This clonotype has only a few counts. The chain uses TRBV7-8 and TRBJ2-3, with 9 bases that match TRBD2. CDR1 and CDR2 (germline): SGHVS, FQNEAQ. Unmatched junction bases numbered 4, after V lost 8 bases and J lost 1 base. The CDR3 contains 14 residues. DNA for the CDR3: TGTGCCAGCCGTCGACTAGCGGGCACAGATACGCAGTATTTT. Its translation: CASRRLAGTDTQYF.

At least ten counts were recorded for this clonotype. This chain uses TRBV6-5 with TRBJ1-3; 7 bases match TRBD1. CDR1 is MNHEY, CDR2 SVGAGI, per germline. The V and J ends lost 5 bases and 2 bases, in that order; junction bases with no gene match: 6. CDR3 length equals 15 residues. The CDR3 sequence: CASSKTGTAGNTIYF. The CDR3 DNA reads as TGTGCCAGCAGTAAGACCGGGACAGCTGGAAACACCATATATTTT.

This clonotype showed up just a few times. This chain connects TRBV5-6 to TRBJ2-1, with D unclear. From germline, CDR1 is SGHDT and CDR2 YYEEEE. There are 12 residues in the CDR3. V shed 3 bases and J shed 7 bases, with 8 bases lying between them. The CDR3 bases are TGTGCCAGCAGCTCAAGGGTAAATGAGCAGTTCTTC. Its translation: CASSSRVNEQFF.

This clonotype appeared a few times. CDR3 DNA: TGTGCCAGCAGCTCCTGGCGGGACGGGGAGGATGGCTACACCTTC. Encoded protein: CASSSWRDGEDGYTF. The gene calls are TRBV7-9 and TRBJ1-2; weak D call: TRBD1 (5 bases). Germline V gene data show CDR1 as SEHNR and CDR2 as FQNEAQ (reference sequence). The ends were cut back, 4 bases at V and 6 bases at J, with 18 bases in the middle. CDR3 length: 15 residues.

This clonotype is categorized as medium-sized. This chain links TRBV6-5 with TRBJ2-5; no definite D call. Germline CDR1 and CDR2: MNHEY and SVGAGI. V lost 2 bases and J 4 bases, leaving 5 bases between the germline ends. There are 12 residues in the CDR3. CDR3 bases: TGTGCCAGCAGTTACGGCGGAGAGACCCAGTACTTC. Translating it yields CASSYGGETQYF.

Of note for this clonotype: A much larger clone is a single base away; this may be a read error. The chain employs TRBV14 and TRBJ2-1; TRBD2 matches at 7 bases. This CDR3 spans 16 amino acids. Germline CDR1 reads SGHDN; CDR2 reads FVKESK. The CDR3, as DNA: TGTGCCGGCAGCCTGCTAGGAGCGGGGCCTTACAATGAGCAGTTCTTC. This gives the protein CAGSLLGAGPYNEQFF.

This clonotype was recorded many times. The chain combines TRBV7-2 with TRBJ2-3; D unresolved. Germline values: CDR1 SGHTA, CDR2 FQGNSA. V shed 1 base and J shed 3 bases, with 14 bases lying between them. This CDR3 spans 16 amino acids. The CDR3 here is CASSLGVDQRTDTQYF. Here the CDR3 DNA reads TGTGCCAGCAGCTTAGGAGTGGATCAAAGGACAGATACGCAGTATTTT.

This clonotype came up many times. The chain has TRBV19 and TRBJ1-2; 8 nucleotides align to TRBD1. Germline V lookup: CDR1 LNHDA, CDR2 SQIVND (reference sequence). The CDR3 spans 15 residues. Trimming at V came to 7 bases and at J to 4 bases, leaving 11 bases not matched to a gene. CDR3 coding DNA: TGTGCCAGTACCCGCGGACAGGGTAGTAGCTATGGCTACACCTTC. This codes for CASTRGQGSSYGYTF.

This clonotype was detected many times. The J gene is TRBJ2-7, the V gene TRBV6-5; possible D gene TRBD2, 5 bases. CDR3 size: 12 residues. Trimming took 0 bases from V and 5 from J, leaving 5 bases between them. The germline gives CDR1 MNHEY, CDR2 SVGAGI. CDR3 sequence (DNA): TGTGCCAGCAGTTACTCCGGGGACGAGCAGTACTTC. This codes for CASSYSGDEQYF.

Comment on this clonotype: A much larger clone lies one base from this, so it may be a read error. V and J are TRBV28 and TRBJ2-7; perhaps TRBD1 as D (6 bases). Germline CDR1 MDHEN, CDR2 SYDVKM. This CDR3 comprises 12 residues. The CDR3 sequence is CVSRGGTYEQYF. The CDR3 bases are TGTGTCAGCAGGGGTGGCACCTACGAGCAGTACTTC. The variable domain in full, with the rest retrieved from reference TRBV28 and TRBJ2-7, is DVKVTQSSRYLVKRTGEKVFLECVQDMDHENMFWYRQDPGLGLRLIYFSYDVKMKEKGDIPEGYSVSREKKERFSLILESASTNQTSMYLCVSRGGTYEQYFGPGTRLTVT.

This clonotype was observed many times. The V call is TRBV2, the J call TRBJ2-1; 7 positions match TRBD1. The germline gives CDR1 SNHLY, CDR2 FYNNEI. CDR3 length: 15 residues. The ends lost 4 bases at V and 10 bases at J; junction bases unmatched: 13. The CDR3 DNA reads as TGTGCCAGCAGTGCGCGGGCACAGGGGCTTTGGGAGCAGTTCTTC. Its protein product is CASSARAQGLWEQFF.